This T cell receptor beta chain was captured in a study of cytomegalovirus exposure and HLA in healthy donors. Trimming cost V 2 bases and J 1 base, with 11 bases left between them. Germline V gives CDR1 MDHEN, CDR2 SYDVKM. The CDR3 covers 15 residues. Researchers ran the PCR with 60 Vbeta and 13 Jbeta primers. TCRdb's copy holds only in-frame clones and misses some; the assay was immunoSEQ multiplex PCR. The sample lists 95,000 to 150,000 clones; roughly 82% were seen once. Sequenced material: PBMCs. This chain uses TRBV28 with TRBJ1-1; possible D gene TRBD1, 6 bases. This clonotype was sampled from a human donor in good health. For the CDR3, the DNA is TGTGCCAGCAGTTTAGGGGGGGCGGGGAACACTGAAGCTTTCTTT. This codes for CASSLGGAGNTEAFF.